This T cell receptor beta chain was observed in a study of blood T cells in healthy people across ages. This clonotype was seen a handful of times. This CDR3 has 13 amino acids. Trimming pared 7 bases from V and 5 bases from J, leaving 12 bases between. Germline CDR1 and CDR2: MDHEN and SYDVKM. Together with a sample-barcoded 5' primer, a J-beta primer mix was included in a second PCR lasting roughly 6 to 12 cycles. TCRdb used MiXCR to reprocess the 5' RACE reads, holding one entry per CDR3 protein. The sample comprises under 700,000 distinct CDR3 sequences, 20% to 30% of which are singletons, and around 10% rests with the top ten. The same specimen was also included in a second study, on T cells of mothers and their children.

The source material was blood. The TCR originated in a boy younger than 18 in good health. The V call is TRBV28, the J call TRBJ2-1, with D maybe TRBD2 (5 bases). CDR3 amino acids: CASTPERDNEQFF. CDR3 bases: TGTGCCAGCACCCCCGAGAGGGACAATGAGCAGTTCTTC.